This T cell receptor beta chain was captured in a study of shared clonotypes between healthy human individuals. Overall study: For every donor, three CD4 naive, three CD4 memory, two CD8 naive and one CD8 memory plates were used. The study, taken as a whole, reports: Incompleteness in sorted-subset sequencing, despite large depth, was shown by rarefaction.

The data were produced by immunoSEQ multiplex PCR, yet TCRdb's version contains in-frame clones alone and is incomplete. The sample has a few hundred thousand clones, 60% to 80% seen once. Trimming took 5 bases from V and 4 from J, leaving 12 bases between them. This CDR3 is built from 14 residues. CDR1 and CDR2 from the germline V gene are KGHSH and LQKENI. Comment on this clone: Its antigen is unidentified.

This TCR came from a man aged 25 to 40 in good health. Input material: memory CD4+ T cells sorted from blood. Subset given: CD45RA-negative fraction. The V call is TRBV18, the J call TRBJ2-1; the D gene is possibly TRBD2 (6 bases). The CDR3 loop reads CASSTGRVYNEQFF. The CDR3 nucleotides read TGTGCCAGCTCAACCGGGAGAGTATACAATGAGCAGTTCTTC.